The entry that follows covers one T cell receptor (beta chain) sequence. Antigen: not known. Patients with autoimmune history or systemic immunosuppression were excluded. The data derive from a study of OX40 agonist ivuxolimab in advanced cancers. Study-wide background: Patients received the agonistic anti-OX40 (CD134) antibody ivuxolimab. Three patients showed partial responses: one hepatocellular carcinoma and two cutaneous melanoma cases.

The V gene lost 6 bases and the J gene lost 2 bases, with 14 bases spanning the gap. Germline assignment: CDR1 SNHLY and CDR2 FYNNEI. The length of the CDR3 is 15 residues. Using immunoSEQ multiplex PCR, the repertoire was profiled, and TCRdb retains in-frame clones only, with some absent. The table includes more than 65,000 clones, around nine tenths detected once. Findings and caveats of the study: Clonal expansion from baseline to week 6 occurred in both CD4+ and CD8+ T cells.

The sequence came from an adult with an advanced solid tumor such as melanoma, head and neck, liver or kidney cancer. Sequenced here: CD4+ or CD8+ T cells sorted from blood, sampled in a trial of the OX40 agonist ivuxolimab. The V call is TRBV2, the J call TRBJ1-5; maybe TRBD1 (6 bases). The CDR3 loop is CASREGGLGNQPQHF. The CDR3 DNA follows: TGTGCCAGCAGGGAGGGGGGTTTGGGCAATCAGCCCCAGCATTTT.